This is a list of T cell receptor beta chains from one sample in a study of PD-L1 blockade in urothelial cancer. Profiling relied on immunoSEQ multiplex PCR, and the TCRdb table lists in-frame clones only, not all of them. This table holds 23,000 or so clones, roughly 84% found once. The specimen was PBMCs, collected around atezolizumab (anti-PD-L1) treatment. The receptors stem from a man between 65 and 85 years old with urothelial cancer. Both conserved end residues are part of each CDR3. The D gene is left open where the match is weak. Not every row has a clone size; where given, it reads once, few, many or a size class.

>NA|TRBD2|TRBV7-2|TRBJ2-1
CASSFPTSDISYNEQFF
TGTGCCAGCAGCTTCCCTACTAGCGACATTTCCTACAATGAGCAGTTCTTC
>NA|NA|TRBV7-9|TRBJ2-7
CASSPPAPSYEQYF
TGTGCCAGCAGCCCCCCTGCGCCGTCCTACGAGCAGTACTTC
>NA|TRBD1|TRBV5-5|TRBJ2-7
CASSLNLGQAYEQYF
TGTGCCAGCAGCTTGAATCTTGGACAGGCCTACGAGCAGTACTTC
>NA|NA|TRBV5-6|TRBJ2-7
CASSLDTQWEQYF
TGTGCCAGCAGCTTGGACACCCAGTGGGAGCAGTACTTC
>NA|NA|TRBV2|TRBJ1-2
CASRLQGFGGYTF
TGTGCCAGCAGGCTCCAGGGGTTCGGGGGCTACACCTTC
>NA|NA|TRBV2|TRBJ1-1
CASSAESDTEAFF
TGTGCCAGCAGTGCGGAAAGCGACACTGAAGCTTTCTTT
>NA|NA|TRBV30|TRBJ2-5
CAWSVRGETQYF
TGTGCCTGGAGTGTAAGGGGGGAGACCCAGTACTTC
>NA|TRBD2|TRBV28|TRBJ2-1
CASSLGLVNGNEQFF
TGTGCCAGCAGTTTGGGACTAGTTAATGGCAATGAGCAGTTCTTC
>NA|NA|TRBV19|TRBJ1-3
CASSTDRRHSGNTIYF
TGTGCCAGTAGTACCGACAGGCGTCACTCTGGAAACACCATATATTTT
>few|NA|TRBV11-2|TRBJ2-1
CASSPGRLNEQFF
TGTGCCAGCAGTCCCGGTCGTCTAAATGAGCAGTTCTTC
>NA|NA|TRBV25-1|TRBJ2-7
CASSEQGLSEQYF
TGTGCCAGCAGTGAGCAGGGCCTCTCCGAGCAGTACTTC
>NA|NA|TRBV7-6|TRBJ2-3
CASSLFATSTDTQYF
TGTGCCAGCAGCCTCTTCGCAACTAGCACAGATACGCAGTATTTT
>NA|NA|TRBV15|TRBJ2-3
CATSSDVGDTQYF
TGTGCCACCAGCAGTGACGTCGGGGATACGCAGTATTTT
>NA|NA|TRBV5-1|TRBJ2-3
CASSLEGDPTDTQYF
TGCGCCAGCAGCTTGGAGGGGGATCCCACAGATACGCAGTATTTT
>NA|TRBD1|TRBV29-1|TRBJ2-7
CSVTGQGTGEQYF
TGCAGCGTGACCGGACAGGGTACGGGGGAGCAGTACTTC
>NA|TRBD2|TRBV18|TRBJ2-1
CASSPTLAGSYNEQFF
TGTGCCAGCTCACCAACTCTAGCGGGGTCATACAATGAGCAGTTCTTC
>NA|NA|TRBV7-9|TRBJ2-7
CASSSSLSYEQYF
TGTGCCAGCAGCTCCTCCCTCTCCTACGAGCAGTACTTC
>NA|TRBD1|TRBV19|TRBJ1-1
CASSKQGGGTEAFF
TGTGCCAGTAGTAAACAGGGGGGCGGCACTGAAGCTTTCTTT
>NA|TRBD1|TRBV6-6|TRBJ2-1
CASSLTGTGTNEQFF
TGTGCCAGCAGTTTAACCGGGACAGGGACCAATGAGCAGTTCTTC
>once|NA|TRBV7-9|TRBJ1-1
CASTAAGYEAFF
TGTGCCAGCACCGCGGCGGGCTATGAAGCTTTCTTT
>NA|TRBD1|TRBV27|TRBJ1-5
CASSSIGQGQNQPQHF
TGTGCCAGCAGTTCCATTGGACAGGGTCAAAATCAGCCCCAGCATTTT
>NA|NA|TRBV7-9|TRBJ2-2
CASSSWTEPGELFF
TGTGCCAGCAGCTCTTGGACTGAACCCGGGGAGCTGTTTTTT
>NA|TRBD2|TRBV2|TRBJ2-5
CASIPRVAGGLNPPLETQYF
TGTGCCAGCATCCCAAGAGTAGCGGGAGGGCTGAATCCCCCATTGGAGACCCAGTACTTC
>NA|NA|TRBV19|TRBJ1-5
CASSSTTGYQPQHF
TGTGCCAGTAGCTCCACAACAGGGTATCAGCCCCAGCATTTT
>NA|NA|TRBV7-3|TRBJ2-3
CASSFPSTDTQYF
TGTGCCAGCAGCTTCCCCTCCACAGATACGCAGTATTTT
>once|NA|TRBV30|TRBJ2-3
CAWKYGRSTDTQYF
TGTGCCTGGAAGTACGGGAGAAGCACAGATACGCAGTATTTT
>NA|TRBD1|TRBV20-1|TRBJ1-4
CSVNRGEKLFF
TGCAGTGTGAACAGGGGTGAAAAACTGTTTTTT
>NA|NA|TRBV19|TRBJ2-7
CASSPLEEPYEQYF
TGTGCCAGTAGTCCCCTAGAGGAACCCTACGAGCAGTACTTC
>NA|NA|TRBV6-5|TRBJ2-3
CASSSGNTQYF
TGTGCCAGCAGTTCCGGGAATACGCAGTATTTT
>NA|TRBD1|TRBV7-9|TRBJ2-7
CASSLEDREQYF
TGTGCCAGCAGCTTAGAGGACAGGGAGCAGTACTTC
>NA|TRBD2|TRBV27|TRBJ2-2
CASSTAGATGELFF
TGTGCCAGCAGTACGGCGGGAGCCACCGGGGAGCTGTTTTTT
>once|NA|TRBV6-5|TRBJ1-5
CASSSGGLNNQPQHF
TGTGCCAGCAGTTCGGGTGGCCTGAACAATCAGCCCCAGCATTTT
>NA|NA|TRBV5-1|TRBJ2-1
CASSLPGTNEQFF
TGCGCCAGCAGCTTGCCCGGTACCAATGAGCAGTTCTTC
>NA|NA|TRBV30|TRBJ1-1
CALGRRMNTEAFF
TGTGCTTTGGGGCGTCGAATGAACACTGAAGCTTTCTTT
>NA|TRBD2|TRBV6-5|TRBJ2-5
CASSGGDLEETQYF
TGTGCCAGCAGCGGGGGGGATCTAGAAGAGACCCAGTACTTC
>NA|NA|TRBV19|TRBJ1-5
CASDPSGGSQPQHF
TGTGCCAGTGACCCCTCGGGAGGATCTCAGCCCCAGCATTTT
>NA|NA|TRBV9|TRBJ2-5
CASSVAGRLVGETQYF
TGTGCCAGCAGCGTAGCCGGGAGACTAGTGGGGGAGACCCAGTACTTC
>NA|NA|TRBV9|TRBJ1-2
CASSGNANYGYTF
TGTGCCAGCAGCGGTAATGCTAACTATGGCTACACCTTC
>NA|NA|TRBV29-1|TRBJ2-7
CSVLRDSYEQYF
TGCAGCGTCCTGCGGGACTCCTACGAGCAGTACTTC
>NA|NA|TRBV11-3|TRBJ1-1
CASSLQGGGTEAFF
TGTGCCAGCAGCCTACAGGGAGGGGGTACTGAAGCTTTCTTT
>few|TRBD2|TRBV5-1|TRBJ2-7
CASSLTSGTYEQYF
TGCGCCAGCAGCCTGACTAGCGGCACCTACGAGCAGTACTTC
>NA|NA|TRBV7-2|TRBJ2-3
CASSLGLGVVTDTQYF
TGTGCCAGCAGCTTAGGCCTAGGAGTGGTCACAGATACGCAGTATTTT
>once|NA|TRBV7-2|TRBJ2-2
CASSLGSGIGELFF
TGTGCCAGCAGCTTAGGTTCCGGGATCGGGGAGCTGTTTTTT